Each of the 32 T cell receptor beta chains below was sequenced from the same sample in a study of shared clonotypes between healthy human individuals. The naive CD8 population came from CD45RO-negative cells selected for CCR7, without terminally differentiated effector memory CD45RA+ cells. Some clones are missing from TCRdb's copy, which holds only in-frame ones; the method was immunoSEQ multiplex PCR. This sample has about 1,800,000 clones, with about 95% found just once. The sample taken for sequencing was naive CD8+ T cells sorted from blood. These receptors all come from a man aged 18 to 29 in good health.

V gene TRBV4-1 combines with J gene TRBJ2-5; TRBD1 is a possible D gene (6 bases). CDR1 MGHRA and CDR2 YSYEKL come from the germline V gene. CDR3 length equals 16 residues. V was cut by 0 bases and J by 5 bases, with 16 bases left in between. CDR3 DNA: TGCGCCAGCAGCCAAGAAAACAGGGTGGAGGTGGAGACCCAGTACTTC. Protein: CASSQENRVEVETQYF.

The rearrangement uses TRBV10-2 and TRBJ2-2, with D possibly matching TRBD1 (5 bases). V lost 2 bases and J 5 bases, leaving 12 bases between the germline ends. The CDR3 has 15 amino acids. The germline CDR1 and CDR2 sequences are WSHSY and SAAADI. CDR3: CASSELQGPTGELFF. The DNA of the CDR3 is TGCGCCAGCAGTGAGCTCCAGGGTCCGACCGGGGAGCTGTTTTTT.

The chain joins TRBV6-5 to TRBJ1-1; D call uncertain. The CDR3 covers 12 residues. V was cut by 4 bases and J by 4 bases, with 7 bases left in between. Germline V gene lookup returns CDR1 MNHEY and CDR2 SVGAGI. The CDR3 region is CASSWDGTEAFF. The CDR3 region has the DNA TGTGCCAGCAGTTGGGATGGCACTGAAGCTTTCTTT.

The V call is TRBV6-6, the J call TRBJ2-7; TRBD1 might be the D (5 bases). The germline V gene encodes CDR1 MNHNY and CDR2 SVGAGI (reference sequence). The V end was cut by 8 bases, the J end by 1 base, with 9 bases between. CDR3 size: 12 residues. The CDR3 region has the DNA TGTGCCAGCGAAGGGGTTTCCTACGAGCAGTACTTC. Translated, it gives CASEGVSYEQYF.

The chain is built from TRBV6-6 and TRBJ2-5; tentatively, D is TRBD2 (7 bases). Between the trimmed V and J ends, which lost 5 bases and 5 bases, there was a span of 15 bases. Germline CDR1 reads MNHNY; CDR2 reads SVGAGI (reference sequence). The CDR3 is 14 residues long. The DNA of the CDR3 is TGTGCCAGCAGTACCTCCAGGGGAGGGGAGACCCAGTACTTC. Translation gives CASSTSRGGETQYF.

The V gene is TRBV9, the J gene TRBJ1-3; D may be TRBD1 (5 bases). Between the trimmed V and J ends, which lost 3 bases and 0 bases, there was a span of 7 bases. Germline values: CDR1 SGDLS, CDR2 YYNGEE. This CDR3 has 14 residues. The chain's CDR3 is CASSAGSSGNTIYF. The DNA of the CDR3 is TGTGCCAGCAGCGCAGGGTCCTCTGGAAACACCATATATTTT.

This sequence joins TRBV19 and TRBJ1-4; no firm D call. CDR3 length: 14 residues. The V gene's germline CDR1 is LNHDA and CDR2 SQIVND (reference sequence). Trimming left V 3 bases short and J 5 bases short, with 10 bases between. The CDR3 bases are TGTGCCAGTAGTATGGGGTTCGGAAATGAAAAACTGTTTTTT. Its translation: CASSMGFGNEKLFF.

Comment on this clone: This same CDR3 is encoded by further DNA sequences in the sample. This chain connects TRBV6-1 to TRBJ2-7, with D unclear. The CDR3 loop spans 13 amino acids. Trimming stripped 4 bases from V and 0 bases from J, with 7 bases between. Per the germline V gene, CDR1 is MNHNS and CDR2 is SASEGT. As DNA, the CDR3 is TGTGCCAGCAGTGCCGGGCTCTCCTACGAGCAGTACTTC. This codes for CASSAGLSYEQYF.

Written as DNA, the CDR3 is TGCAGCGTCTTCGGGACTGAAGCCTACGAGCAGTACTTC. It is translated as CSVFGTEAYEQYF. The rearrangement uses TRBV29-1 and TRBJ2-7, with D possibly being TRBD2 (6 bases). Trimming removed 6 bases at V and 2 bases at J, with 14 bases between. CDR3 length: 13 residues. The germline gives CDR1 SQVTM, CDR2 ANQGSEA.

The rearrangement joins TRBV6-6 to TRBJ1-2; weak D call: TRBD1 (6 bases). CDR3 length: 16 residues. Trimming took 2 bases from V and 8 from J, leaving 21 bases between them. Germline V gives CDR1 MNHNY, CDR2 SVGAGI (reference sequence). The DNA of the CDR3 is TGTGCCAGCAGTTACCCATTATACCGGGACAACTTCGGCTACACCTTC. It yields the protein CASSYPLYRDNFGYTF.

The V and J genes are TRBV6-8 and TRBJ2-5; weak D call: TRBD1 (5 bases). V was trimmed by 5 bases and J by 3 bases, leaving 19 bases between them. Germline assignment: CDR1 MNHGY and CDR2 SAAAGT. This CDR3 is 16 amino acids long. CDR3 amino acids: CASSRGPGLREETQYF. The CDR3 region has the DNA TGTGCCAGCAGTCGTGGGCCAGGGCTCCGAGAAGAGACCCAGTACTTC.

The rearrangement joins TRBV5-6 to TRBJ1-2, with no clear D. The CDR3 has 14 amino acids. Trimming pared 0 bases from V and 2 bases from J, leaving 8 bases between. Looked up from germline, CDR1 is SGHDT and CDR2 is YYEEEE. The CDR3 sequence is CASSLDRPNYGYTF. The CDR3 bases are TGTGCCAGCAGCTTGGACAGACCCAACTATGGCTACACCTTC. The variable domain in full, completed from reference TRBV5-6 and TRBJ1-2, reads DAGVTQSPTHLIKTRGQQVTLRCSPKSGHDTVSWYQQALGQGPQFIFQYYEEEERQRGNFPDRFSGHQFPNYSSELNVNALLLGDSALYLCASSLDRPNYGYTFGSGTRLTVV.

With respect to this clone: The germline gene is not matched at one end of the junction; a read error may be the cause. The V call is TRBV7-7, the J call TRBJ2-1; 7 bases line up with TRBD1. This CDR3 region has 17 residues. Looked up from germline, CDR1 is SSHAT and CDR2 is FNYEAQ (reference sequence). CDR3 DNA: TGTGCTAGCAGCTGGCGGTGGGGGACAGCAACCTACAATGAGCAGTTCTTC. As protein: CASSWRWGTATYNEQFF.

The chain couples TRBV6-1 to TRBJ2-2; no definite D call. CDR3 length equals 10 residues. CDR1 and CDR2 (germline): MNHNS, SASEGT. V gave up 6 bases and J gave up 10 bases, with 6 bases separating them. CDR3 residues: CASRDPELFF. The CDR3 DNA reads as TGTGCCAGCAGAGACCCGGAGCTGTTTTTT.

In the case of this clone: Other DNA variants within this sample encode the same CDR3. V usage is TRBV5-1 and J usage is TRBJ1-1, with D unresolved. The CDR3 length is 14 residues. The V and J ends lost 4 bases and 1 base respectively, with 11 bases between them. Germline CDR1 SGHRS, CDR2 YFSETQ. Here the CDR3 DNA reads TGCGCCAGCAGCCTACAAGGGCCGAACACTGAAGCTTTCTTT. It is translated as CASSLQGPNTEAFF. Variable domain in full (rest from reference TRBV5-1 and TRBJ1-1): KAGVTQTPRYLIKTRGQQVTLSCSPISGHRSVSWYQQTPGQGLQFLFEYFSETQRNKGNFPGRFSGRQFSNSRSEMNVSTLELGDSALYLCASSLQGPNTEAFFGQGTRLTVV.

The chain links TRBV2 to TRBJ1-1; a possible D gene is TRBD1 (5 bases). CDR3 length: 11 amino acids. The V gene lost 6 bases and the J gene lost 8 bases, with 10 bases spanning the gap. The germline gives CDR1 SNHLY, CDR2 FYNNEI. The CDR3 loop is CASRKTVEAFF. The DNA for the CDR3 is TGTGCCAGCAGGAAGACAGTAGAAGCTTTCTTT.

This clone was detected only once. The rearrangement uses TRBV6-5 and TRBJ2-5; perhaps D is TRBD1 or TRBD2 (6 bases each). The CDR3 length is 15 residues. Trimming took off 10 bases at V and 3 bases at J, with 21 bases between the two ends. Per the germline V gene, CDR1 is MNHEY and CDR2 is SVGAGI. The CDR3 sequence is CATGGLTAGEETQYF. CDR3 DNA sequence: TGTGCCACTGGGGGGCTGACAGCAGGGGAAGAGACCCAGTACTTC.

With regard to this clone: The sample contains more than one DNA sequence encoding this CDR3. The V gene is TRBV11-3, the J gene TRBJ2-5; D is ambiguous. Germline V lookup: CDR1 SGHNT, CDR2 YENEEA. The CDR3 has 13 amino acids. V shed 3 bases and J shed 0 bases, with 5 bases lying between them. The CDR3 DNA reads as TGTGCCAGCAGCTTGGAAAACCAAGAGACCCAGTACTTC. Translated, it gives CASSLENQETQYF.

The V gene is TRBV27, the J gene TRBJ2-5; D is perhaps TRBD2 (7 bases). There are 17 residues in the CDR3. Germline-derived CDR1 and CDR2 are MNHEY and SMNVEV (reference sequence). The V gene lost 1 base and the J gene lost 3 bases, with 18 bases spanning the gap. CDR3 coding DNA: TGTGCCAGCAGTTTATTAAGCGTGAGGGGGGGAAAAGAGACCCAGTACTTC. This sequence encodes CASSLLSVRGGKETQYF.

The chain has TRBV10-3 and TRBJ1-1; no clear D. V lost 0 bases to trimming and J lost 8 bases, with 10 bases between them. The germline gives CDR1 ENHRY, CDR2 SYGVKD. The CDR3 contains 13 residues. CDR3 residues: CAISESMVLEAFF. CDR3 nucleotide sequence: TGTGCCATCAGTGAGTCGATGGTCTTAGAAGCTTTCTTT.

The chain uses TRBV29-1 and TRBJ2-1, with a tentative D call TRBD1 (6 bases). V lost 4 bases and J lost 0, with 16 bases in between. This CDR3 region has 16 residues. Germline lookup yields CDR1 SQVTM and CDR2 ANQGSEA. This CDR3 reads CSVGLGDKSSYNEQFF. CDR3 nucleotide sequence: TGCAGCGTTGGTTTGGGGGACAAAAGCTCCTACAATGAGCAGTTCTTC.

In nucleotides, the CDR3 is TGTGCCAGCAGCCCAGCATCCATAGGGCTCCGTTGGAACGAGCAGTACTTC. Residues: CASSPASIGLRWNEQYF. This chain links TRBV11-2 with TRBJ2-7; unclear D gene. Trimming cost V 5 bases and J 5 bases, with 25 bases left between them. The CDR3 runs to 17 residues. CDR1 SGHAT and CDR2 FQNNGV come from the germline V gene.

This rearrangement joins TRBV5-6 to TRBJ2-3; perhaps TRBD2 as D (6 bases). V lost 4 bases and J 8 bases, leaving 20 bases between the germline ends. The CDR3 runs to 15 residues. Germline CDR1 SGHDT, CDR2 YYEEEE. The CDR3 reads CASSPSGSPFITQYF. In DNA, the CDR3 is TGTGCCAGCAGCCCGAGCGGGTCCCCTTTCATTACGCAGTATTTT.

V and J are TRBV5-4 and TRBJ1-1; D is perhaps TRBD1 (6 bases). Trimming removed 4 bases at V and 6 bases at J, with 13 bases between. Germline CDR1 and CDR2: SGHNT and YYREEE (reference sequence). This CDR3 spans 13 amino acids. The CDR3 loop reads CASSPDSMSEAFF. The CDR3 region has the DNA TGTGCCAGCAGCCCGGACAGTATGTCTGAAGCTTTCTTT.

This clone was seen just once. This rearrangement joins TRBV13 to TRBJ2-3, with TRBD2 matching 15 bases. The CDR3 sequence is 19 residues long. The germline gives CDR1 PRHDT, CDR2 FYEKMQ (reference sequence). The V gene end was trimmed by 5 bases and the J gene end by 5 bases; junction bases not matched to a gene: 14. CDR3 sequence reads: CASSAAGLAGGDVGDTQYF. The DNA for the CDR3 is TGTGCCAGCAGCGCCGCGGGACTAGCGGGAGGCGACGTGGGAGATACGCAGTATTTT.

The J gene is TRBJ2-2, the V gene TRBV27; D not certain. The germline V gene encodes CDR1 MNHEY and CDR2 SMNVEV (reference sequence). V gave up 3 bases and J gave up 0 bases, with 8 bases separating them. The CDR3 has 15 amino acids. As DNA, the CDR3 is TGTGCCAGCAGTTTTTCGTTCGCGAACACCGGGGAGCTGTTTTTT. Translated, it gives CASSFSFANTGELFF.

V usage is TRBV10-3 and J usage is TRBJ2-7; maybe TRBD1 (6 bases). Germline V gene data show CDR1 as ENHRY and CDR2 as SYGVKD. CDR3 length: 13 residues. Trimming left V 3 bases short and J 1 base short, with 7 bases between. The CDR3 DNA reads TGTGCCATCAGTGACCAGGGGTCCTACGAGCAGTACTTC. Amino acid sequence: CAISDQGSYEQYF.

The chain uses TRBV7-9 and TRBJ2-1; D might be TRBD2 (6 bases). Germline CDR1 reads SEHNR; CDR2 reads FQNEAQ (reference sequence). Trimming shortened V by 5 bases and J by 3 bases, and 14 bases separated the two germline ends. The CDR3 sequence is 15 residues long. CDR3 DNA: TGTGCCAGCAGCCCCCCCCCGGGGGACTACAATGAGCAGTTCTTC. This translates into CASSPPPGDYNEQFF.

DNA of the CDR3: TGTGCCAGCAGTAGGGGGCGGACAGGTCCTTCCCCTGAAGCTTTCTTT. As protein: CASSRGRTGPSPEAFF. The rearrangement links TRBV28 to TRBJ1-1, with TRBD1 matching over 7 bases. The V gene end was trimmed by 5 bases and the J gene end by 6 bases; junction bases not matched to a gene: 15. Germline V gives CDR1 MDHEN, CDR2 SYDVKM. CDR3 size: 16 residues.

The chain carries TRBV5-1 and TRBJ1-2; D not resolved. Looked up from germline, CDR1 is SGHRS and CDR2 is YFSETQ. The V end lost 0 bases, the J end lost 1 base, and 7 bases lay between the germline ends. The CDR3 consists of 14 residues. The CDR3 coding sequence is TGCGCCAGCAGCTTGGCCGGGTTTAACTATGGCTACACCTTC. This codes for CASSLAGFNYGYTF. Full variable domain (remainder filled in from reference TRBV5-1 and TRBJ1-2): KAGVTQTPRYLIKTRGQQVTLSCSPISGHRSVSWYQQTPGQGLQFLFEYFSETQRNKGNFPGRFSGRQFSNSRSEMNVSTLELGDSALYLCASSLAGFNYGYTFGSGTRLTVV.

The V call is TRBV6-1, the J call TRBJ2-1; D gene ambiguous. Germline assignment: CDR1 MNHNS and CDR2 SASEGT. V was trimmed by 3 bases and J by 0 bases, leaving 9 bases between them. The CDR3 is 15 amino acids. Here the CDR3 DNA reads TGTGCCAGCAGTGAGGGAACGAACTCCTACAATGAGCAGTTCTTC. It yields the protein CASSEGTNSYNEQFF.

The rearrangement uses TRBV9 and TRBJ2-7; no definite D call. The CDR3 is 14 amino acids. The V end was cut by 3 bases, the J end by 4 bases, with 14 bases between. Germline-derived CDR1 and CDR2 are SGDLS and YYNGEE. CDR3 sequence (DNA): TGTGCCAGCAGCGCCCTTGACACTATTTACGAGCAGTACTTC. It codes for CASSALDTIYEQYF.